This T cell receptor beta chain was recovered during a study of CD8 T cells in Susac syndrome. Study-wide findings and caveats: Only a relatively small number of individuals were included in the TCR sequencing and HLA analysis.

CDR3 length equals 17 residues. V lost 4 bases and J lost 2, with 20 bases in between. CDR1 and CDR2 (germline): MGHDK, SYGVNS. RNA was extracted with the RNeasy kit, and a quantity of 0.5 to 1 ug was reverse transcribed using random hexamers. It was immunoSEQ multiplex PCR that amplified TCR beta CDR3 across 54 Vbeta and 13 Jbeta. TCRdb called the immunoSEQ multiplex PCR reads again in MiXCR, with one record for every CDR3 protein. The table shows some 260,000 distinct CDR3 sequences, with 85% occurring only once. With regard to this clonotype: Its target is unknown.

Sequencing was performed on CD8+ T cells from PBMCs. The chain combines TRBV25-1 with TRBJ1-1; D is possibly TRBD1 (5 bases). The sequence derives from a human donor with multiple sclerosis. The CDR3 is CASSVGTDIYPNTEAFF. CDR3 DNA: TGTGCCAGCAGTGTAGGGACGGACATTTACCCTAACACTGAAGCTTTCTTT.